This passage covers 5 T cell receptor beta chains from one sample sequenced in a study of blood T cells in healthy people across ages (dated by TCRdb to between 2014 and 2017). The method behind the library was 5' RACE. TCRdb names Illumina HiSeq 2500 as the instrument used. A second PCR of about 7 to 12 cycles was run with a J-beta primer mix and a sample-barcoded 5' primer. The raw public data were reprocessed by TCRdb itself: fastp quality trimming at Q25, MiXCR clonotype calling, in-frame beta chains only. Identical CDR3 protein sequences are pooled into one entry, listed with their most common genes and DNA. This sample has 630,000 or so distinct CDR3 sequences in its table, and around 31% of those were observed once. The ten most abundant clones make up about 15% of the sample. Sequencing used blood. These receptors came from a woman at least 80 years old in good health.

The chain links TRBV9 to TRBJ2-3; TRBD1 matches at 11 bases. Trimming removed 3 bases from V and 6 bases from J; junction bases left unmatched: 12. The CDR3 extends over 17 amino acids. In germline, CDR1 is SGDLS, CDR2 YYNGEE. The CDR3, as DNA: TGTGCCAGCAGCGAGAGGGACAGGGGGGTAGGGGACGATACGCAGTATTTT. Translating it yields CASSERDRGVGDDTQYF.

For this clonotype: A much more abundant neighbour one base away suggests this may be a read error. The genes are TRBV5-1 and TRBJ2-7, with TRBD1 matching over 9 bases. Germline values: CDR1 SGHRS, CDR2 YFSETQ. Trimming removed 4 bases from V and 3 bases from J; junction bases left unmatched: 8. The CDR3 is made up of 15 amino acids. The CDR3 DNA sequence: TGCGCCAGCAGCAACGGCCCGGGACAGGGCTACGAGCAGTACTTC. Amino acid sequence: CASSNGPGQGYEQYF.

The V call is TRBV5-1, the J call TRBJ2-7; D gene uncertain. The CDR3 sequence is 13 residues long. CDR1 is SGHRS and CDR2 is YFSETQ in the germline V gene. Trimming took off 4 bases at V and 1 base at J, with 9 bases between the two ends. The CDR3 coding sequence is TGCGCCAGCAGCCCCACCTCTTCCTACGAGCAGTACTTC. Its protein product is CASSPTSSYEQYF.

This clonotype was found a few times. The genes are TRBV7-2 and TRBJ1-1; D remains unclear. The length of the CDR3 is 12 residues. V dropped 7 bases and J dropped 6 bases, with 12 bases sitting between them. Germline CDR1 reads SGHTA; CDR2 reads FQGNSA. The CDR3 DNA reads TGTGCCAGCAACCAGGTTGGGGCTGAAGCTTTCTTT. Its translation: CASNQVGAEAFF.

A word on this clonotype: A much larger clone differs from this one at a single base, so this may be a read error. The chain carries TRBV7-2 and TRBJ1-5, with D tentatively TRBD1 (6 bases). CDR1 SGHTA and CDR2 FQGNSA come from the germline V gene. The CDR3 runs to 15 residues. The CDR3 DNA reads TGTGCCAGCAGCTTTTTTGTCCGGGGGCATCAGCCCCGGCATTTT. Translating it yields CASSFFVRGHQPRHF. The whole variable domain, remainder taken from reference TRBV7-2 and TRBJ1-5, is GAGVSQSPSNKVTEKGKDVELRCDPISGHTALYWYRQSLGQGLEFLIYFQGNSAPDKSGLPSDRFSAERTGGSVSTLTIQRTQQEDSAVYLCASSFFVRGHQPRHFGDGTRLSIL.